Listed here are 18 T cell receptor beta chains from one sample, sequenced in a study of blood T cell repertoires in COVID-19. Profiling relied on immunoSEQ multiplex PCR, and the TCRdb table lists in-frame clones only, not all of them. The sample contains approximately 250,000 clones, over 80% of which appear only once. Input material: peripheral blood. The receptors were gathered from a human donor in a cohort sampled during active COVID-19.

The chain links TRBV2 to TRBJ2-7, with 7 bases lining up with TRBD1. V shed 8 bases and J 1 base; nucleotides not matched to a gene: 5. This CDR3 spans 13 amino acids. Germline-derived CDR1 and CDR2 are SNHLY and FYNNEI. The CDR3 DNA reads as TGTGCCAGCCGAGGGACAGTTTCCTACGAGCAGTACTTC. Its translation is CASRGTVSYEQYF.

The chain joins TRBV4-1 to TRBJ1-6; perhaps TRBD1 as D (6 bases). CDR1 is MGHRA, CDR2 YSYEKL, per germline. V shed 0 bases and J shed 0 bases, with 9 bases lying between them. CDR3 length: 17 amino acids. CDR3 protein: CASSQEDSSSYNSPLHF. CDR3 sequence (DNA): TGCGCCAGCAGCCAAGAGGACAGCAGCTCCTATAATTCACCCCTCCACTTT.

This chain connects TRBV28 to TRBJ1-1, with D tentatively TRBD1 (5 bases). Deletions cut 2 bases from V and 5 bases from J, with 12 bases between. Germline V gene data show CDR1 as MDHEN and CDR2 as SYDVKM. The CDR3 covers 14 residues. The CDR3 spells CASSLGAIVTEAFF. In DNA form, the CDR3 reads TGTGCCAGCAGTTTAGGGGCAATCGTGACTGAAGCTTTCTTT.

This rearrangement joins TRBV20-1 to TRBJ2-5, with D unresolved. Germline V CDR1 and CDR2: DFQATT, SNEGSKA (reference sequence). Trimming took off 5 bases at V and 3 bases at J, with 4 bases between the two ends. The CDR3 length is 10 residues. The CDR3 spells CSALEETQYF. Written as DNA, the CDR3 is TGCAGTGCTCTCGAAGAGACCCAGTACTTC.

Only a few counts were recorded for this clone. This sequence joins TRBV7-9 and TRBJ2-7, with unresolved D. This CDR3 has 13 residues. CDR1 is SEHNR and CDR2 is FQNEAQ in the germline V gene (reference sequence). Deletions cut 5 bases from V and 5 bases from J, with 13 bases between. The CDR3 spells CASSPPTTDEQYF. In DNA form, the CDR3 reads TGTGCCAGCAGCCCCCCGACAACCGACGAGCAGTACTTC.

The J gene is TRBJ1-5, the V gene TRBV23-1; TRBD1 matches at 7 bases. TRBV23-1 is identified as an open reading frame with a role that is uncertain. The CDR3 consists of 17 residues. The V segment lost 3 bases and the J segment 1 base; nucleotides outside the gene matches: 9. The CDR3 nucleotides are TGCGCCAGCAGTCATCCGGTGAACAGGGGAAGCAATCAGCCCCAGCATTTT. Residues: CASSHPVNRGSNQPQHF.

The chain is built from TRBV12-3 or TRBV12-4 and TRBJ1-1, with D unresolved. Trimming took off 3 bases at V and 6 bases at J, with 11 bases between the two ends. The CDR3 loop spans 13 amino acids. The CDR3 loop reads CASSFTGAAEAFF. CDR3 coding DNA: TGTGCCAGCAGTTTTACGGGTGCGGCTGAAGCTTTCTTT.

The rearrangement uses TRBV7-9 and TRBJ1-5; TRBD1 matches at 7 bases. V dropped 4 bases and J dropped 4; count of bases not matched to a gene: 7. This CDR3 contains 15 residues. Germline values: CDR1 SEHNR, CDR2 FQNEAQ (reference sequence). The CDR3 spells CASSSRGGPNQPQHF. The CDR3 DNA reads as TGTGCCAGCAGCTCAAGAGGGGGCCCTAATCAGCCCCAGCATTTT.

This clone was seen just once. The chain employs TRBV6-6 and TRBJ2-3; 11 bases match TRBD2. V shed 7 bases and J 4 bases; nucleotides not matched to a gene: 10. Germline V CDR1 and CDR2: MNHNY, SVGAGI (reference sequence). This CDR3 has 16 residues. The chain's CDR3 is CASTQLLAGVPDTQYF. The CDR3 DNA reads as TGTGCCAGCACCCAACTACTAGCGGGAGTCCCAGATACGCAGTATTTT.

This clone was seen more than once but under ten times. CDR3: CASSWGNRGAEQFF. The CDR3 DNA follows: TGTGCCAGCAGCTGGGGTAACAGGGGCGCTGAGCAGTTCTTC. This rearrangement joins TRBV5-6 to TRBJ2-1; 7 bases line up with TRBD1. The CDR3 sequence is 14 residues long. The germline gives CDR1 SGHDT, CDR2 YYEEEE. V shed 3 bases and J 9 bases; nucleotides not matched to a gene: 9. Supplemented by reference TRBV5-6 and TRBJ2-1, the full variable domain reads DAGVTQSPTHLIKTRGQQVTLRCSPKSGHDTVSWYQQALGQGPQFIFQYYEEEERQRGNFPDRFSGHQFPNYSSELNVNALLLGDSALYLCASSWGNRGAEQFFGPGTRLTVL.

The genes are TRBV7-2 and TRBJ2-7; a weak D match, TRBD1 (6 bases). Per the germline V gene, CDR1 is SGHTA and CDR2 is FQGNSA. Trimming left V 5 bases short and J 0 bases short, with 11 bases between. The CDR3 consists of 14 residues. The DNA for the CDR3 is TGTGCCAGCAGCCGGGACACAAGCTCCTACGAGCAGTACTTC. Translating it yields CASSRDTSSYEQYF.

As DNA, the CDR3 is TGCGCCAGCGGCGGAGCCAATGAGCAGTTCTTC. Amino acids: CASGGANEQFF. The V and J genes are TRBV5-1 and TRBJ2-1; no reliable D call. In germline, CDR1 is SGHRS, CDR2 YFSETQ. Trimming removed 7 bases at V and 6 bases at J, with 8 bases between. The CDR3 consists of 11 residues.

The J gene is TRBJ2-2, the V gene TRBV5-1, with D possibly TRBD2 on 5 matching bases. The CDR3 runs 17 residues. Germline CDR1 reads SGHRS; CDR2 reads YFSETQ. V was cut by 6 bases and J by 5 bases, with 23 bases left in between. The CDR3 region has the DNA TGCGCCAGCAAGCGTTCTTTGGACGGACCGGGGACCGGGGAGCTGTTTTTT. As protein: CASKRSLDGPGTGELFF. Complete variable domain (other parts from reference TRBV5-1 and TRBJ2-2): KAGVTQTPRYLIKTRGQQVTLSCSPISGHRSVSWYQQTPGQGLQFLFEYFSETQRNKGNFPGRFSGRQFSNSRSEMNVSTLELGDSALYLCASKRSLDGPGTGELFFGEGSRLTVL.

The chain recombines TRBV2 with TRBJ1-4; weak D call: TRBD1 (6 bases). Germline V gene data show CDR1 as SNHLY and CDR2 as FYNNEI. This CDR3 is 13 amino acids long. The V end lost 8 bases, the J end lost 4 bases, and 11 bases lay between the germline ends. Here the CDR3 DNA reads TGTGCCAGCCGCGGACAGATTAATGAAAAACTGTTTTTT. Translating it yields CASRGQINEKLFF.

The genes are TRBV7-2 and TRBJ2-1; possibly TRBD2 for D (6 bases). V was clipped by 7 bases and J by 5 bases, with 12 bases between them. This CDR3 contains 13 residues. Per germline, CDR1 SGHTA and CDR2 FQGNSA. Here the CDR3 reads CASNSGVNNEQFF. The CDR3 DNA follows: TGTGCCAGCAATTCGGGAGTGAACAATGAGCAGTTCTTC.

The sample holds one count of this clone. The J gene is TRBJ2-4, the V gene TRBV6-5; TRBD2 agrees at 7 bases. This CDR3 comprises 15 residues. Trimming removed 3 bases from V and 8 bases from J; junction bases left unmatched: 10. Germline loops: CDR1 MNHEY, CDR2 SVGAGI. Written as DNA, the CDR3 is TGTGCCAGCAGTTATGTCCCGGGACGGGGGGACATTCAGTACTTC. It codes for CASSYVPGRGDIQYF.

This clone was seen a handful of times. V is TRBV5-8 and J is TRBJ1-3; D may be TRBD1 (6 bases). This CDR3 has 16 residues. Trimming cost V 2 bases and J 0 bases, with 12 bases left between them. The V gene's germline CDR1 is SGHTS and CDR2 YDEGEE. The CDR3 DNA is TGTGCCAGCAGCTTCGGACAGAGGGTCTCTGGAAACACCATATATTTT. It translates to CASSFGQRVSGNTIYF.

This clone has just one count. V usage is TRBV7-9 and J usage is TRBJ2-2; 9 positions match TRBD2. Germline V gene sequence: CDR1 SEHNR, CDR2 FQNEAQ (reference sequence). This CDR3 is 14 amino acids long. The V gene end was trimmed by 6 bases and the J gene end by 5 bases; junction bases not matched to a gene: 4. The DNA for the CDR3 is TGTGCCAGCAGATCTAGCGGGATTACCGGGGAGCTGTTTTTT. It yields the protein CASRSSGITGELFF.